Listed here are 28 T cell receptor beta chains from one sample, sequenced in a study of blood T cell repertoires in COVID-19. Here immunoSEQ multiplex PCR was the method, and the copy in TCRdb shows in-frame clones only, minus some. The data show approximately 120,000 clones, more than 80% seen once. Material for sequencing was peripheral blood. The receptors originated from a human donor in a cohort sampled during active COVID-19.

The CDR3 DNA follows: TGTGCCAGCAGCTTATCGTTTTGGACAGGGGGCGCCGGGGAGCTGTTTTTT. Its protein is CASSLSFWTGGAGELFF. This chain links TRBV7-2 with TRBJ2-2, with TRBD1 identical over 11 bases. V lost 2 bases to trimming and J lost 6 bases; unmatched junction nucleotides: 8. This CDR3 is 17 amino acids long. CDR1 is SGHTA, CDR2 FQGNSA, per germline.

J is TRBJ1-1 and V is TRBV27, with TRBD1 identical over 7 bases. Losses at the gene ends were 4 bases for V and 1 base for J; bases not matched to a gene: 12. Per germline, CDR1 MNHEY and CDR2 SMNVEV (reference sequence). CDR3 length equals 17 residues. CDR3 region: CASSSTGISAPNTEAFF. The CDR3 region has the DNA TGTGCCAGCAGTTCGACAGGGATTAGTGCCCCGAACACTGAAGCTTTCTTT.

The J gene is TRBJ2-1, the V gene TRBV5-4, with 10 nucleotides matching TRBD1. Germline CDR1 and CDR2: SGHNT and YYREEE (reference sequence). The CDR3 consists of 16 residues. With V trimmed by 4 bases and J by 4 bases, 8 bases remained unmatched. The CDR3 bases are TGTGCCAGCAGCATAACCGGGACAGGGGCGTACAATGAGCAGTTCTTC. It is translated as CASSITGTGAYNEQFF.

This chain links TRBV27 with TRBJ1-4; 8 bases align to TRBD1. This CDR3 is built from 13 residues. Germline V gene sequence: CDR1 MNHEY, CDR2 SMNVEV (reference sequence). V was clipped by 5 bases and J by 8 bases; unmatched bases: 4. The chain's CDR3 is CASSPRDREKLFF. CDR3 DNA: TGTGCCAGCAGTCCTAGGGACAGGGAAAAACTGTTTTTT.

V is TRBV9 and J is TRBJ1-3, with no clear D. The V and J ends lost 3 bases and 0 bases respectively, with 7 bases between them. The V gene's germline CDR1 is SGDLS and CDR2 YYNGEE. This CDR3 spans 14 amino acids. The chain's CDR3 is CASSETISGNTIYF. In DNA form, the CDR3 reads TGTGCCAGCAGCGAGACAATCTCTGGAAACACCATATATTTT.

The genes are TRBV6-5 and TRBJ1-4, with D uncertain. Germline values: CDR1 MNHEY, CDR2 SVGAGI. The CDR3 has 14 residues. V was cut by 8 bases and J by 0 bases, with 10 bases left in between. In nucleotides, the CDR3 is TGTGCCAGCGGCAGACAAACAACTAATGAAAAACTGTTTTTT. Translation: CASGRQTTNEKLFF.

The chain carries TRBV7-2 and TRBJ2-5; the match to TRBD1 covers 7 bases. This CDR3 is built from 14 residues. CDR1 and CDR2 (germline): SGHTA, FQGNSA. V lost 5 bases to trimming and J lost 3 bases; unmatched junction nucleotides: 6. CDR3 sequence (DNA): TGTGCCAGCAGCCCGAGGGGACAGAAAGAGACCCAGTACTTC. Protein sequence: CASSPRGQKETQYF.

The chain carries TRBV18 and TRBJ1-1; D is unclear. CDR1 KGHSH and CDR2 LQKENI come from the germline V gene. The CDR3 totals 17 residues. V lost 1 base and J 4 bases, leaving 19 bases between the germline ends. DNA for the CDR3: TGTGCCAGCTCACCACTGCTCTTGGAGGGTGGAGGCACTGAAGCTTTCTTT. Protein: CASSPLLLEGGGTEAFF. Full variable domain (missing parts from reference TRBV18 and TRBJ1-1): NAGVMQNPRHLVRRRGQEARLRCSPMKGHSHVYWYRQLPEEGLKFMVYLQKENIIDESGMPKERFSAEFPKEGPSILRIQQVVRGDSAAYFCASSPLLLEGGGTEAFFGQGTRLTVV.

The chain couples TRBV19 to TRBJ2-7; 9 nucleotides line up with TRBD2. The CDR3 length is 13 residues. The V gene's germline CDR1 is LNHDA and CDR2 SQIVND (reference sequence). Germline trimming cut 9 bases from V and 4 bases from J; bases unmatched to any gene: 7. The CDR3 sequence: CASGLAGLYEQYF. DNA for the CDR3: TGTGCCAGCGGGCTAGCGGGGCTTTACGAGCAGTACTTC.

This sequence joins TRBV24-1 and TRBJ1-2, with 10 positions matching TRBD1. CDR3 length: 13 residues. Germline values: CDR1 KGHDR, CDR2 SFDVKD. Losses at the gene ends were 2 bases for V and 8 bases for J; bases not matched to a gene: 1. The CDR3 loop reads CATSDWTGGGYTF. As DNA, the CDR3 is TGTGCCACCAGTGATTGGACAGGGGGGGGCTACACCTTC.

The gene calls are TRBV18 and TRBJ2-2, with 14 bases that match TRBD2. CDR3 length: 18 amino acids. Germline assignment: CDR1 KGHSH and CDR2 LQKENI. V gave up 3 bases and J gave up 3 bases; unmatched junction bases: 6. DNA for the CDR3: TGTGCCAGCTCACCCTTAGGGACTAGCGGGAGTTACACCGGGGAGCTGTTTTTT. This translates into CASSPLGTSGSYTGELFF. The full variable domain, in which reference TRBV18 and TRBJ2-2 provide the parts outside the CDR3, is NAGVMQNPRHLVRRRGQEARLRCSPMKGHSHVYWYRQLPEEGLKFMVYLQKENIIDESGMPKERFSAEFPKEGPSILRIQQVVRGDSAAYFCASSPLGTSGSYTGELFFGEGSRLTVL.

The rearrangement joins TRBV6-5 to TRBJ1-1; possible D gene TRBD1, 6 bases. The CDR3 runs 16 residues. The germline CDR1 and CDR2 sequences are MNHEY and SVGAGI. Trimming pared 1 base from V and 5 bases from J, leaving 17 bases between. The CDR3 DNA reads TGTGCCAGCAGTTACTTACGGGGCAGGGGTACTACTGAAGCTTTCTTT. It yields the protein CASSYLRGRGTTEAFF.

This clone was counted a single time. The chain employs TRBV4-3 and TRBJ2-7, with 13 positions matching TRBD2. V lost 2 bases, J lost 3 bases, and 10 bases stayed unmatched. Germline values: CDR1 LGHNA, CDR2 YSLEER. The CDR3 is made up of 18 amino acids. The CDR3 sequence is CASSQTNQGLAGHYEQYF. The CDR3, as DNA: TGCGCCAGCAGCCAAACTAACCAGGGACTAGCGGGACACTACGAGCAGTACTTC.

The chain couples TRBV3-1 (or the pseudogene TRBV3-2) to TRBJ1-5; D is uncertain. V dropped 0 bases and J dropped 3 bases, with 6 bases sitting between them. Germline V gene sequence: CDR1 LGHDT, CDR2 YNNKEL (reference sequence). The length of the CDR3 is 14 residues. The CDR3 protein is CASSQDPVNQPQHF. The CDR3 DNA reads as TGTGCCAGCAGCCAAGATCCGGTCAATCAGCCCCAGCATTTT.

The CDR3 is CASSLGLASDTQYF. CDR3 DNA sequence: TGTGCCAGCAGCTTAGGGCTAGCGTCAGATACGCAGTATTTT. This chain connects TRBV11-1 to TRBJ2-3; TRBD2 might be the D (6 bases). Trimming left V 1 base short and J 4 bases short, with 9 bases between. The germline CDR1 and CDR2 sequences are SGHAT and FQDESV (reference sequence). This CDR3 has 14 residues.

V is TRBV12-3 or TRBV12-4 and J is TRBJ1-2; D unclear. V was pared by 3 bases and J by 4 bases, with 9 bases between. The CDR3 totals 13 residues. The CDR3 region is CASSLRELYGYTF. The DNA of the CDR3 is TGTGCCAGCAGTTTGAGGGAGCTCTATGGCTACACCTTC.

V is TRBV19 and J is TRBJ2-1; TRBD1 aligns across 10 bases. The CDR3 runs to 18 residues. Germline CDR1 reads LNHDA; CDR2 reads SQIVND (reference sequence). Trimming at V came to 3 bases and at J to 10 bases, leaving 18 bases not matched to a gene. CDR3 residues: CASSMLGTRDRGFNEQFF. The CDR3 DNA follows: TGTGCCAGTAGTATGCTCGGGACCCGGGACAGGGGATTCAACGAGCAGTTCTTC.

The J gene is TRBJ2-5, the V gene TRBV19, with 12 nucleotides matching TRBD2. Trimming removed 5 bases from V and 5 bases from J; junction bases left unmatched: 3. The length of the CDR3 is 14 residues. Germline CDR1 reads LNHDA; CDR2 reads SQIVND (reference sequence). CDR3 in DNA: TGTGCCAGTAGTGTGACTAGCGGGAGTGAGACCCAGTACTTC. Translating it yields CASSVTSGSETQYF. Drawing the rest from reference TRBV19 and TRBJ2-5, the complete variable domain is DGGITQSPKYLFRKEGQNVTLSCEQNLNHDAMYWYRQDPGQGLRLIYYSQIVNDFQKGDIAEGYSVSREKKESFPLTVTSAQKNPTAFYLCASSVTSGSETQYFGPGTRLLVL.

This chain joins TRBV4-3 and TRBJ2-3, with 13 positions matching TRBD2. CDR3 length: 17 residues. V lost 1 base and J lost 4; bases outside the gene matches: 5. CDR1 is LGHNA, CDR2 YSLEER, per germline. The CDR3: CASSQGRLAGGPDTQYF. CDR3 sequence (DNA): TGCGCCAGCAGCCAAGGCAGACTAGCGGGAGGTCCAGATACGCAGTATTTT.

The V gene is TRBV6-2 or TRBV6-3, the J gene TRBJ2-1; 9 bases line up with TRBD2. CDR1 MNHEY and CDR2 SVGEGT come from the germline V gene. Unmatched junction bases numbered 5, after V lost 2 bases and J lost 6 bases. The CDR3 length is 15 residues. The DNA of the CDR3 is TGTGCCAGCAGTTACAGGCGGGAGGGCCGCAATGAGCAGTTCTTC. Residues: CASSYRREGRNEQFF.

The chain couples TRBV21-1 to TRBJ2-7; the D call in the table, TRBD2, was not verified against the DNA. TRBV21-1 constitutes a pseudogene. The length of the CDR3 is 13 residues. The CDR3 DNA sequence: TGTGCCAGCAGCAATACCTCCGGCTACGAGCAGTACTTC. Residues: CASSNTSGYEQYF.

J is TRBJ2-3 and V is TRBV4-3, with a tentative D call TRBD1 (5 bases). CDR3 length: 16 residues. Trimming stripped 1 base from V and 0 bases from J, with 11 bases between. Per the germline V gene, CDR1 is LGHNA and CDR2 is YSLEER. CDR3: CASSQVRQSSTDTQYF. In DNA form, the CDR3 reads TGCGCCAGCAGCCAAGTAAGACAGTCTAGCACAGATACGCAGTATTTT.

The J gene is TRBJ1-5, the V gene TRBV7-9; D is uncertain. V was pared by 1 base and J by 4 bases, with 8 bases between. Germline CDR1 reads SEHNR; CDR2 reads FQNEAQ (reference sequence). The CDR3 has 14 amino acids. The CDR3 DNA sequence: TGTGCCAGCAGCTTAGTAGGAGTAAATCAGCCCCAGCATTTT. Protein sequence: CASSLVGVNQPQHF.

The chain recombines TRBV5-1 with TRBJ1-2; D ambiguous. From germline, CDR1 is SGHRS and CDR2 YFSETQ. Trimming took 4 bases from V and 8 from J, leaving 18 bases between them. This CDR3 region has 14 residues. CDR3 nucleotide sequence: TGCGCCAGCAGCGCCGCCGAGGGTACGGGGGGCTACACCTTC. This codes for CASSAAEGTGGYTF.

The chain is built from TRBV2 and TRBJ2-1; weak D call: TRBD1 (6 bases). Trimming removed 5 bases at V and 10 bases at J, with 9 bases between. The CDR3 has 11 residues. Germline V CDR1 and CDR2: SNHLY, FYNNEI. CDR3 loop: CASSPGTEQFF. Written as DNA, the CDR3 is TGTGCCAGCAGTCCGGGGACAGAGCAGTTCTTC.

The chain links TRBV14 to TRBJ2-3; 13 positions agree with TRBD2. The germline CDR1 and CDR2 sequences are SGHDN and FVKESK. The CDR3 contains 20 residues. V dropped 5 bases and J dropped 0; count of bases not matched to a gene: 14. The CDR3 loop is CASSYPSGTSGASSTDTQYF. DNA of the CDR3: TGTGCCAGCAGCTATCCATCCGGGACTAGCGGGGCCTCTAGCACAGATACGCAGTATTTT.

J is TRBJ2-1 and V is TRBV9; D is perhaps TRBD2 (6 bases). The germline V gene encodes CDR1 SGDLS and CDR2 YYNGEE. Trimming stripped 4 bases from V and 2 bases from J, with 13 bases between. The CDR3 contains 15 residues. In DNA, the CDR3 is TGTGCCAGCAGCACCTCGGGGGAGACCTACAATGAGCAGTTCTTC. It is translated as CASSTSGETYNEQFF.

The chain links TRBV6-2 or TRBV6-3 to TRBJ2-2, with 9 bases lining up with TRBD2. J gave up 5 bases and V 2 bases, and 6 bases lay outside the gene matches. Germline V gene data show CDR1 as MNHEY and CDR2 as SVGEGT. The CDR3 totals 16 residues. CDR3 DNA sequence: TGTGCCAGCAGTTACCCGGCGGGAGGGCCTACCGGGGAGCTGTTTTTT. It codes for CASSYPAGGPTGELFF.